One and the same sample provided the 7 T cell receptor beta chains below, sequenced in a study of blood T cell repertoires in COVID-19 (TCRdb year 2020). Library method: the immunoSEQ multiplex PCR assay. In its TCRdb copy, this immuneACCESS table keeps in-frame sequences only and misses some clones. Where compared with another copy, unresolved V genes explain less than half of these, and the others have no known cause. Across this sample there are around 150,000 clones, with 65% to 85% seen only once. Together, the top ten hold 8% to 9.5% of the sample. Material: peripheral blood. Source of these receptors: a woman at least 80 years old with active or convalescent COVID-19.

This clone was seen just once. This chain uses TRBV4-1 with TRBJ2-4; 7 bases fit TRBD1. The CDR3 runs 17 residues. After removal of 1 base from V and 1 base from J, the junction contained 7 bases not matched to a gene. The germline V gene encodes CDR1 MGHRA and CDR2 YSYEKL. The CDR3: CASSQVPLQGAKNIQYF. The CDR3 nucleotides read TGCGCCAGCAGCCAAGTCCCTCTACAGGGGGCCAAAAACATTCAGTACTTC.

This chain joins TRBV10-2 and TRBJ2-5; TRBD2 might be the D (6 bases). CDR1 WSHSY and CDR2 SAAADI come from the germline V gene. The CDR3 spans 12 residues. Trimming stripped 7 bases from V and 4 bases from J, with 10 bases between. CDR3 sequence reads: CASTDGGETQYF. For the CDR3, the DNA is TGCGCCAGCACCGACGGGGGAGAGACCCAGTACTTC.

The J gene is TRBJ1-6, the V gene TRBV7-8; 10 bases agree with TRBD1. The V gene end was trimmed by 4 bases and the J gene end by 5 bases; junction bases not matched to a gene: 2. The CDR3 is 15 amino acids. Germline V gene sequence: CDR1 SGHVS, CDR2 FQNEAQ. The CDR3 here is CASSSGTGDNSPLHF. The DNA for the CDR3 is TGTGCCAGCAGCTCCGGGACAGGGGATAATTCACCCCTCCACTTT.

This clone was observed a single time. V and J are TRBV3-1 (or the pseudogene TRBV3-2) and TRBJ2-2; weak D call: TRBD1 (5 bases). The CDR3 totals 16 residues. Germline assignment: CDR1 LGHDT and CDR2 YNNKEL (reference sequence). V gave up 6 bases and J gave up 3 bases, with 17 bases separating them. The CDR3 DNA is TGTGCCAGCAGATCCCCCGGCAGGGATGACACCGGGGAGCTGTTTTTT. This encodes CASRSPGRDDTGELFF.

A note on this clone: Other DNA sequences from this sample encode an identical CDR3 as well. The chain joins TRBV12-3 or TRBV12-4 to TRBJ1-1; D unresolved. The CDR3 spans 13 residues. Trimming left V 3 bases short and J 1 base short, with 6 bases between. The CDR3: CASSFYRNTEAFF. The CDR3 nucleotides are TGTGCCAGCAGTTTTTACAGGAACACTGAAGCTTTCTTT.

CDR3 residues: CASSIVTAKNIQYF. CDR3 nucleotides: TGTGCCAGTAGTATTGTGACAGCAAAAAACATTCAGTACTTC. This chain links TRBV19 with TRBJ2-4; D is possibly TRBD1 (5 bases). Germline values: CDR1 LNHDA, CDR2 SQIVND (reference sequence). V lost 3 bases and J lost 4, with 10 bases in between. The length of the CDR3 is 14 residues.

This clone occurred once. The chain employs TRBV7-2 and TRBJ1-1, with D tentatively TRBD1 (5 bases). Trimming pared 1 base from V and 8 bases from J, leaving 11 bases between. Germline V CDR1 and CDR2: SGHTA, FQGNSA. The CDR3 covers 13 residues. CDR3 protein: CASSLEYRTEAFF. The CDR3 DNA reads TGTGCCAGCAGCTTAGAGTATCGGACAGAAGCTTTCTTT.